The source of this TCR beta chain is a study of CD8+CD57+ T cells in acquired aplastic anemia. Patients chosen for sequencing had shown CD8+CD57+ cell expansion by flow cytometry. Severe acquired aplastic anemia was present in all patients. Genomic DNA served as template for TCR beta VDJ and CDR3 profiling. TCRdb passed the reads through MiXCR, listing each CDR3 protein once. Among some 200,000 distinct CDR3 sequences listed, around half were seen once. This CDR3 contains 12 residues. V lost 3 bases to trimming and J lost 5 bases, with 7 bases between them. The germline gives CDR1 SGHVS, CDR2 FQNEAQ. The chain is built from TRBV7-8 and TRBJ1-2; no firm D call. The TCR was taken from a human donor with aplastic anemia. The sequencing sample was made of sorted CD4+, CD8+, or CD8+CD57+ T cells (not recorded which) from PBMCs. DNA of the CDR3: TGTGCCAGCAGCTTCGGGTCTTATGGCTACACCTTC. Protein product: CASSFGSYGYTF.